The 29 T cell receptor beta chains below were found in one sample sequenced in a study of blood T cell repertoires in COVID-19. Only in-frame clones appear in the TCRdb table, and some are missing; sequencing was by immunoSEQ multiplex PCR. Found here are 60,000 to 65,000 clones, 70% to 85% of them singletons; the top ten hold approximately 5.6%. Specimen: peripheral blood. These receptors were obtained from an older woman with acute or convalescent COVID-19.

The V gene is TRBV27, the J gene TRBJ1-2; possibly TRBD1 for D (5 bases). This CDR3 region has 13 residues. The V gene's germline CDR1 is MNHEY and CDR2 SMNVEV (reference sequence). V was shortened by 1 base and J by 8 bases, with 11 bases between the two germline ends. This CDR3 reads CASSLLRQGGYTF. Here the CDR3 DNA reads TGTGCCAGCAGTTTATTAAGGCAGGGCGGCTACACCTTC.

The chain has TRBV5-1 and TRBJ2-3; 10 bases agree with TRBD1. J lost 3 bases, V lost 4 bases, and 11 bases had no gene match. CDR1 is SGHRS and CDR2 is YFSETQ in the germline V gene. The CDR3 is made up of 17 amino acids. CDR3 loop: CASSRTPGQGLTDTQYF. Here the CDR3 DNA reads TGCGCCAGCAGCAGAACGCCGGGACAGGGGTTAACAGATACGCAGTATTTT. Drawing the rest from reference TRBV5-1 and TRBJ2-3, the complete variable domain is KAGVTQTPRYLIKTRGQQVTLSCSPISGHRSVSWYQQTPGQGLQFLFEYFSETQRNKGNFPGRFSGRQFSNSRSEMNVSTLELGDSALYLCASSRTPGQGLTDTQYFGPGTRLTVL.

This clone occurred a few times. The V gene is TRBV7-9, the J gene TRBJ1-1; a weak D match, TRBD1 (5 bases). The CDR3 covers 13 residues. The germline CDR1 and CDR2 sequences are SEHNR and FQNEAQ (reference sequence). Trimming took 4 bases from V and 1 from J, leaving 7 bases between them. The CDR3 nucleotides read TGTGCCAGCAGCTACGACAGGAACACTGAAGCTTTCTTT. Amino acids: CASSYDRNTEAFF.

The chain combines TRBV19 with TRBJ1-5; D not certain. Germline-derived CDR1 and CDR2 are LNHDA and SQIVND (reference sequence). The V end lost 0 bases, the J end lost 7 bases, and 13 bases lay between the germline ends. This CDR3 contains 15 residues. The chain's CDR3 is CASSIDLGGPQPQHF. DNA of the CDR3: TGTGCCAGTAGTATAGATCTTGGAGGGCCCCAGCCCCAGCATTTT.

This chain joins TRBV2 and TRBJ2-2; D gene unclear. Germline values: CDR1 SNHLY, CDR2 FYNNEI. The CDR3 contains 14 residues. Between the trimmed V and J ends, which lost 3 bases and 7 bases, there was a span of 12 bases. CDR3 bases: TGTGCCAGCAGTGACGGAGCGAAGAGCGGGGAGCTGTTTTTT. It translates to CASSDGAKSGELFF.

This clone was found a few times. J is TRBJ2-5 and V is TRBV11-2, with 10 bases aligning to TRBD2. The germline V gene encodes CDR1 SGHAT and CDR2 FQNNGV. There are 16 residues in the CDR3. The ends lost 0 bases at V and 7 bases at J; junction bases unmatched: 8. CDR3 DNA: TGTGCCAGCAGCTTAGATCTAGGAGCGGGGGGGATGACCCAGTACTTC. Residues: CASSLDLGAGGMTQYF.

This clone has just a few counts. The chain links TRBV29-1 to TRBJ2-7; the D gene is possibly TRBD1 (6 bases). V was cut by 6 bases and J by 3 bases, with 15 bases left in between. Germline assignment: CDR1 SQVTM and CDR2 ANQGSEA. The CDR3 has 13 amino acids. The CDR3 DNA sequence: TGCAGCGTAATTTCAACAGGGAACTACGAGCAGTACTTC. Its translation is CSVISTGNYEQYF.

The rearrangement uses TRBV5-1 and TRBJ2-7, with TRBD1 matching over 9 bases. Trimming at V came to 0 bases and at J to 0 bases, leaving 1 base not matched to a gene. From germline, CDR1 is SGHRS and CDR2 YFSETQ. The length of the CDR3 is 15 residues. CDR3 nucleotides: TGCGCCAGCAGCTTGGCGACAGGGGGCTCCTACGAGCAGTACTTC. As protein: CASSLATGGSYEQYF.

The table lists this clone with a few counts. Other nucleotide sequences from this sample produce the same CDR3. J is TRBJ1-1 and V is TRBV6-5; tentatively, D is TRBD1 (6 bases). Trimming removed 6 bases from V and 8 bases from J, with 16 bases in between. This CDR3 is built from 13 residues. Germline V gene lookup returns CDR1 MNHEY and CDR2 SVGAGI. The CDR3 sequence is CASSLGGPAEAFF. The CDR3 bases are TGTGCCAGCAGCCTCGGGGGGCCGGCGGAAGCTTTCTTT.

The rearrangement links TRBV7-9 to TRBJ1-2, with 8 bases fitting TRBD1. V was clipped by 5 bases and J by 4 bases; unmatched bases: 15. The CDR3 spans 17 residues. CDR1 and CDR2 (germline): SEHNR, FQNEAQ (reference sequence). The CDR3 DNA reads TGTGCCAGCAGCCCGCGGGCAGGGGGCGTTATTGGCTATGGCTACACCTTC. Its protein is CASSPRAGGVIGYGYTF.

The chain couples TRBV9 to TRBJ2-3, with 10 positions matching TRBD2. The CDR3 contains 14 residues. With V trimmed by 6 bases and J by 2 bases, 3 bases remained unmatched. Germline V gives CDR1 SGDLS, CDR2 YYNGEE. In DNA, the CDR3 is TGTGCCAGCAAGCGGGGGGGATACACAGATACGCAGTATTTT. This encodes CASKRGGYTDTQYF.

V is TRBV6-5 and J is TRBJ2-7; TRBD1 is a possible D gene (6 bases). Germline V CDR1 and CDR2: MNHEY, SVGAGI. Trimming took off 5 bases at V and 5 bases at J, with 13 bases between the two ends. The CDR3 has 13 amino acids. The CDR3 is CASSTNRDNEQYF. In DNA form, the CDR3 reads TGTGCCAGCAGTACCAACCGGGACAACGAGCAGTACTTC.

This chain connects TRBV6-2 or TRBV6-3 to TRBJ2-1; 13 positions agree with TRBD2. After removal of 4 bases from V and 8 bases from J, the junction contained 8 bases not matched to a gene. The CDR3 has 16 residues. CDR1 and CDR2 from the germline V gene are MNHEY and SVGEGT. The CDR3 is CASSSVRLAGGDEQFF. CDR3 sequence (DNA): TGTGCCAGCAGTTCCGTACGACTAGCGGGGGGAGATGAGCAGTTCTTC.

This chain connects TRBV5-4 to TRBJ2-7, with a weak D call TRBD1 (5 bases). Trimming removed 3 bases at V and 6 bases at J, with 13 bases between. Germline V lookup: CDR1 SGHNT, CDR2 YYREEE (reference sequence). There are 13 residues in the CDR3. The CDR3 DNA reads as TGTGCCAGCAGCTCATTGCGCCAGGGCGAGCAGTACTTC. This sequence encodes CASSSLRQGEQYF.

Written as DNA, the CDR3 is TGCAGTGCTAGTAAACGGGGACTAGCGGGGGTCGGCACAGATACGCAGTATTTT. It translates to CSASKRGLAGVGTDTQYF. The rearrangement uses TRBV20-1 and TRBJ2-3; 14 bases match TRBD2. This CDR3 spans 18 amino acids. CDR1 DFQATT and CDR2 SNEGSKA come from the germline V gene (reference sequence). V was pared by 3 bases and J by 1 base, with 9 bases of the junction left unmatched.

This clone has only one observation. The V call is TRBV15, the J call TRBJ1-5, with D unresolved. V was clipped by 1 base and J by 6 bases, with 4 bases between them. The germline gives CDR1 LNHNV, CDR2 YYDKDF (reference sequence). The CDR3 has 12 amino acids. The CDR3 nucleotides read TGTGCCACCAGCAGAGTGGCTCAGCCCCAGCATTTT. Translation: CATSRVAQPQHF.

This clone was found once. The chain uses TRBV10-1 and TRBJ2-5; 7 bases are a match to TRBD1. This CDR3 region has 15 residues. V was clipped by 4 bases and J by 5 bases; unmatched bases: 10. The germline V gene encodes CDR1 WNHNN and CDR2 SYGVQD (reference sequence). CDR3 amino acids: CASSGDRDPRETQYF. The CDR3 nucleotides read TGCGCCAGCAGTGGTGACAGGGACCCTCGGGAGACCCAGTACTTC.

In its sample, this clone was seen once. The V and J genes are TRBV19 and TRBJ1-5; a weak D match, TRBD1 (6 bases). Germline V gene sequence: CDR1 LNHDA, CDR2 SQIVND (reference sequence). CDR3 length: 15 amino acids. Deletions cut 4 bases from V and 3 bases from J, with 13 bases between. CDR3 loop: CASSTAGQFNQPQHF. The CDR3 nucleotides read TGTGCCAGTAGTACAGCCGGACAGTTCAATCAGCCCCAGCATTTT.

This chain uses TRBV3-1 (or the pseudogene TRBV3-2) with TRBJ2-5, with 10 nucleotides matching TRBD2. The CDR3 spans 13 residues. V dropped 4 bases and J dropped 12; count of bases not matched to a gene: 8. Germline loops: CDR1 LGHDT, CDR2 YNNKEL (reference sequence). The CDR3, as DNA: TGTGCCAGCAGCCCCATGCTAGCGGGGGCCAAGTACTTC. Protein sequence: CASSPMLAGAKYF.

The V call is TRBV5-1, the J call TRBJ1-4; TRBD1 is a possible D gene (5 bases). The CDR3 runs to 14 residues. The V end lost 5 bases, the J end lost 3 bases, and 11 bases lay between the germline ends. From germline, CDR1 is SGHRS and CDR2 YFSETQ. As DNA, the CDR3 is TGCGCCAGCAGGGAGGGACGGGCTAATGAAAAACTGTTTTTT. It encodes CASREGRANEKLFF. Based on the CDR3 plus reference TRBV5-1 and TRBJ1-4, the full variable domain is KAGVTQTPRYLIKTRGQQVTLSCSPISGHRSVSWYQQTPGQGLQFLFEYFSETQRNKGNFPGRFSGRQFSNSRSEMNVSTLELGDSALYLCASREGRANEKLFFGSGTQLSVL.

The chain uses TRBV6-5 and TRBJ2-2; the D is unclear. CDR3 length: 14 residues. Trimming cost V 7 bases and J 2 bases, with 11 bases left between them. Per the germline V gene, CDR1 is MNHEY and CDR2 is SVGAGI. The CDR3, as DNA: TGTGCCAGCACCAGGCTACCAAACACCGGGGAGCTGTTTTTT. Its translation: CASTRLPNTGELFF.

This clone showed up just once. The V and J genes are TRBV6-2 or TRBV6-3 and TRBJ1-1; D call uncertain. Germline CDR1 and CDR2: MNHEY and SVGEGT. Trimming left V 2 bases short and J 3 bases short, with 10 bases between. The CDR3 loop spans 14 amino acids. CDR3 nucleotide sequence: TGTGCCAGCAGTTACCGAGCGGCGGACACTGAAGCTTTCTTT. Its protein product is CASSYRAADTEAFF.

This clone was seen only a few times. The chain has TRBV18 and TRBJ2-2, with 9 bases identical to TRBD1. V lost 0 bases, J lost 3 bases, and 2 bases stayed unmatched. This CDR3 is built from 16 residues. Germline lookup yields CDR1 KGHSH and CDR2 LQKENI. CDR3 coding DNA: TGTGCCAGCTCACCACCGGGACAGGGCCACACCGGGGAGCTGTTTTTT. It is translated as CASSPPGQGHTGELFF.

This chain links TRBV11-2 with TRBJ2-2; tentative D call: TRBD2 (7 bases). Trimming left V 0 bases short and J 4 bases short, with 12 bases between. Looked up from germline, CDR1 is SGHAT and CDR2 is FQNNGV. This CDR3 spans 16 amino acids. The CDR3 coding sequence is TGTGCCAGCAGCTTAGATCCCGGGGGGCGCACCGGGGAGCTGTTTTTT. Encoded protein: CASSLDPGGRTGELFF.

V usage is TRBV7-6 and J usage is TRBJ1-3, with 7 bases that match TRBD1. V lost 4 bases to trimming and J lost 0 bases; unmatched junction nucleotides: 3. This CDR3 is built from 15 residues. Germline values: CDR1 SGHVS, CDR2 FNYEAQ. Here the CDR3 DNA reads TGTGCCAGCAGCTCGGGACAGCGCTCTGGAAACACCATATATTTT. It translates to CASSSGQRSGNTIYF. The entire variable domain, with the rest obtained from reference TRBV7-6 and TRBJ1-3, is as follows: GAGVSQSPRYKVTKRGQDVALRCDPISGHVSLYWYRQALGQGPEFLTYFNYEAQQDKSGLPNDRFSAERPEGSISTLTIQRTEQRDSAMYRCASSSGQRSGNTIYFGEGSWLTVV.

The J gene is TRBJ2-3, the V gene TRBV9; 9 nucleotides align to TRBD2. This CDR3 has 16 amino acids. The V segment lost 0 bases and the J segment 2 bases; nucleotides outside the gene matches: 4. Germline assignment: CDR1 SGDLS and CDR2 YYNGEE. The CDR3 sequence: CASSVEAGGATDTQYF. The DNA for the CDR3 is TGTGCCAGCAGCGTAGAGGCGGGGGGGGCCACAGATACGCAGTATTTT.

The chain carries TRBV10-2 and TRBJ1-1; D possibly corresponds to TRBD1 (5 bases). This CDR3 spans 15 amino acids. Germline V CDR1 and CDR2: WSHSY, SAAADI. Trimming cost V 3 bases and J 11 bases, with 22 bases left between them. CDR3 nucleotides: TGCGCCAGCAGTGAAGGGGTGGGCAGTCCATCTTCCGCTTTCTTT. Protein product: CASSEGVGSPSSAFF.

This clone has just one count. The rearrangement links TRBV4-2 to TRBJ2-1, with 12 bases fitting TRBD1. Germline V CDR1 and CDR2: LGHNA, YNFKEQ. V shed 1 base, J shed 6 bases, and the junction held 4 bases outside the gene matches. There are 16 residues in the CDR3. The CDR3 region is CASSQAGTGGFNEQFF. The CDR3 DNA follows: TGTGCCAGCAGCCAAGCCGGGACAGGGGGCTTCAATGAGCAGTTCTTC.

The chain employs TRBV6-5 and TRBJ2-1; 9 bases are shared with TRBD1. The CDR3 is 15 amino acids. Germline CDR1 is MNHEY and CDR2 is SVGAGI. V shed 7 bases and J 3 bases; nucleotides not matched to a gene: 7. In DNA, the CDR3 is TGTGCCAGCACCTCCGGGACAGGGAGCTACAATGAGCAGTTCTTC. Its protein is CASTSGTGSYNEQFF.